A single sample is the source of the 32 T cell receptor beta chains below, sequenced in a study of cytomegalovirus exposure and HLA in healthy donors. Amplification used 60 Vbeta primers and 13 Jbeta primers. The data were produced by immunoSEQ multiplex PCR, yet TCRdb's version contains in-frame clones alone and is incomplete. The data hold about 160,000 clones, with around 79% observed a single time. The sequenced sample consisted of PBMCs. The receptors here all came from a human donor in good health.

The V and J genes are TRBV7-9 and TRBJ2-1; D is possibly TRBD2 (6 bases). The CDR3 sequence is 17 residues long. The germline V gene has CDR1 SEHNR and CDR2 FQNEAQ (reference sequence). The V gene lost 5 bases and the J gene lost 0 bases, with 17 bases spanning the gap. This chain's CDR3 is CASSPRGSISSYNEQFF. CDR3 nucleotides: TGTGCCAGCAGCCCCCGGGGGTCAATCAGCTCCTACAATGAGCAGTTCTTC.

The chain links TRBV30 to TRBJ1-6; 10 nucleotides align to TRBD1. Germline-derived CDR1 and CDR2 are GTSNPN and SVGIG (reference sequence). V shed 1 base and J 8 bases; nucleotides not matched to a gene: 2. This CDR3 comprises 14 residues. CDR3: CAWSAGTGDSPLHF. The CDR3 nucleotides read TGTGCCTGGAGTGCCGGGACAGGGGATTCACCCCTCCACTTT.

In this sample, this clone turned up once. The chain links TRBV6-6 to TRBJ2-3; no clear D. Germline assignment: CDR1 MNHNY and CDR2 SVGAGI (reference sequence). V was trimmed by 1 base and J by 1 base, leaving 9 bases between them. This CDR3 has 15 residues. CDR3 coding DNA: TGTGCCAGCAGTTACTTTTACCCAGGCACAGATACGCAGTATTTT. Protein product: CASSYFYPGTDTQYF.

This clone was recorded only once. V usage is TRBV10-3 and J usage is TRBJ2-2, with 10 bases aligning to TRBD1. With V trimmed by 3 bases and J by 1 base, 2 bases remained unmatched. The CDR3 loop spans 16 amino acids. CDR1 and CDR2 (germline): ENHRY, SYGVKD. Here the CDR3 DNA reads TGTGCCATCAGTGACGGGACAGGGGAGAACACCGGGGAGCTGTTTTTT. Encoded protein: CAISDGTGENTGELFF.

This chain joins TRBV14 and TRBJ2-3, with 7 bases lining up with TRBD1. The germline V gene has CDR1 SGHDN and CDR2 FVKESK. V gave up 4 bases and J gave up 4 bases; unmatched junction bases: 8. This CDR3 has 15 amino acids. The CDR3, as DNA: TGTGCCAGCAGCCCAATGCTTCAGGGGGCAGATACGCAGTATTTT. Protein product: CASSPMLQGADTQYF.

Comments on this clone: Mismatch with germline at one junction end may stem from a read error. V and J are TRBV27 and TRBJ2-3, with TRBD2 matching over 11 bases. CDR1 is MNHEY and CDR2 is SMNVEV in the germline V gene (reference sequence). The CDR3 loop spans 17 amino acids. In nucleotides, the CDR3 is TGTGCCAGCAGGACTCCGCGACTAGCGGGGACCACAGATGCGCAGTATTTT. Translation: CASRTPRLAGTTDAQYF.

The V call is TRBV7-2, the J call TRBJ2-1; unclear D gene. Trimming took off 2 bases at V and 5 bases at J, with 10 bases between the two ends. The length of the CDR3 is 14 residues. Germline V gene sequence: CDR1 SGHTA, CDR2 FQGNSA. The CDR3 protein is CASSLPLKNNEQFF. CDR3 sequence (DNA): TGTGCCAGCAGCTTACCCCTAAAAAACAATGAGCAGTTCTTC.

This rearrangement joins TRBV9 to TRBJ2-3; 12 bases match TRBD2. Looked up from germline, CDR1 is SGDLS and CDR2 is YYNGEE. This CDR3 is 16 amino acids long. V lost 4 bases, J lost 4 bases, and 7 bases stayed unmatched. The CDR3 DNA follows: TGTGCCAGCAGCCTTCGGACTAGCGGGGACGCAGATACGCAGTATTTT. Its translation is CASSLRTSGDADTQYF. Filled out from reference TRBV9 and TRBJ2-3, the complete variable domain reads DSGVTQTPKHLITATGQRVTLRCSPRSGDLSVYWYQQSLDQGLQFLIQYYNGEERAKGNILERFSAQQFPDLHSELNLSSLELGDSALYFCASSLRTSGDADTQYFGPGTRLTVL.

The genes are TRBV27 and TRBJ1-5, with D possibly matching TRBD1 (6 bases). The V end was cut by 5 bases, the J end by 3 bases, with 8 bases between. The CDR3 is made up of 13 amino acids. The V gene's germline CDR1 is MNHEY and CDR2 SMNVEV (reference sequence). DNA for the CDR3: TGTGCCAGCAGTGGACAGTTCAATCAGCCCCAGCATTTT. Its translation is CASSGQFNQPQHF.

In this sample, this clone turned up once. This chain links TRBV7-8 with TRBJ2-7, with TRBD2 as a possible D gene (6 bases). The CDR3 has 14 residues. V lost 5 bases, J lost 2 bases, and 13 bases lay in between. CDR1 and CDR2 (germline): SGHVS, FQNEAQ. The CDR3 DNA sequence: TGTGCCAGCAGCCTAGGGACTGATCCCTACGAGCAGTACTTC. Its protein product is CASSLGTDPYEQYF.

The rearrangement links TRBV11-1 to TRBJ2-5, with D possibly TRBD1 on 6 matching bases. The CDR3 has 13 residues. V was clipped by 4 bases and J by 3 bases, with 9 bases between them. Germline values: CDR1 SGHAT, CDR2 FQDESV (reference sequence). The CDR3 nucleotides are TGTGCCAGCAGCTACCGGACAGAAGAGACCCAGTACTTC. Translated: CASSYRTEETQYF.

The gene calls are TRBV5-6 and TRBJ1-2; the D gene is possibly TRBD1 (6 bases). In germline, CDR1 is SGHDT, CDR2 YYEEEE. The CDR3 sequence is 14 residues long. V was clipped by 4 bases and J by 4 bases, with 14 bases between them. In nucleotides, the CDR3 is TGTGCCAGCAGCCCCTCTTGGGGGCGCTATGGCTACACCTTC. It encodes CASSPSWGRYGYTF.

With respect to this clone: The junction shows a germline mismatch at one end, possibly a read error. The J gene is TRBJ2-1, the V gene TRBV5-1; D is unclear. CDR3 length equals 11 residues. Germline-derived CDR1 and CDR2 are SGHRS and YFSETQ. The CDR3 spells CASSWLDEQFF. The CDR3 DNA follows: TGTGCCAGCAGCTGGCTCGATGAGCAGTTCTTC.

The chain recombines TRBV7-9 with TRBJ1-2, with TRBD1 as a possible D gene (5 bases). Germline CDR1 is SEHNR and CDR2 is FQNEAQ (reference sequence). The CDR3 contains 15 residues. V was cut by 4 bases and J by 8 bases, with 20 bases left in between. The CDR3 loop reads CASSSQAGGKNGYTF. DNA for the CDR3: TGTGCCAGCAGCTCTCAGGCGGGGGGGAAAAACGGCTACACCTTC. The whole variable domain, remainder taken from reference TRBV7-9 and TRBJ1-2, is DTGVSQNPRHKITKRGQNVTFRCDPISEHNRLYWYRQTLGQGPEFLTYFQNEAQLEKSRLLSDRFSAERPKGSFSTLEIQRTEQGDSAMYLCASSSQAGGKNGYTFGSGTRLTVV.

The chain links TRBV28 to TRBJ1-1; D not resolved. Germline-derived CDR1 and CDR2 are MDHEN and SYDVKM. The CDR3 sequence is 12 residues long. V shed 8 bases and J shed 2 bases, with 9 bases lying between them. Here the CDR3 DNA reads TGTGCCAGCGTCAGACTAAACACTGAAGCTTTCTTT. This codes for CASVRLNTEAFF.

The chain is built from TRBV19 and TRBJ2-6; the D is unclear. V was trimmed by 3 bases and J by 1 base, leaving 16 bases between them. Germline V gene sequence: CDR1 LNHDA, CDR2 SQIVND (reference sequence). The CDR3 is 18 residues long. For the CDR3, the DNA is TGTGCCAGTAGTATGGTGCAGATTTCCAGATCTGGGGCCAACGTCCTGACTTTC. Residues: CASSMVQISRSGANVLTF. The variable domain in full, completed from reference TRBV19 and TRBJ2-6, reads DGGITQSPKYLFRKEGQNVTLSCEQNLNHDAMYWYRQDPGQGLRLIYYSQIVNDFQKGDIAEGYSVSREKKESFPLTVTSAQKNPTAFYLCASSMVQISRSGANVLTFGAGSRLTVL.

This clone was picked up a small number of times. J is TRBJ2-7 and V is TRBV5-1; D might be TRBD2 (6 bases). In germline, CDR1 is SGHRS, CDR2 YFSETQ. The CDR3 sequence is 14 residues long. V was shortened by 1 base and J by 6 bases, with 14 bases between the two germline ends. CDR3 DNA sequence: TGCGCCAGCAGCTTGTTAGCGGTACGTCGCGAGCAGTACTTC. Its translation is CASSLLAVRREQYF.

The rearrangement uses TRBV2 and TRBJ2-1; D is uncertain. Trimming took 2 bases from V and 10 from J, leaving 12 bases between them. The V gene's germline CDR1 is SNHLY and CDR2 FYNNEI. The length of the CDR3 is 13 residues. Here the CDR3 reads CASSETSRSEQFF. The DNA for the CDR3 is TGTGCCAGCAGTGAAACGTCGAGAAGCGAGCAGTTCTTC.

This clone has just a few counts. This chain connects TRBV5-1 to TRBJ2-1; a weak D match, TRBD2 (6 bases). Deletions cut 3 bases from V and 8 bases from J, with 12 bases between. CDR1 is SGHRS, CDR2 YFSETQ, per germline. The CDR3 is made up of 13 amino acids. In nucleotides, the CDR3 is TGCGCCAGCAGCTATGGAGGGACCGATGAGCAGTTCTTC. Protein product: CASSYGGTDEQFF.

The chain is built from TRBV5-1 and TRBJ2-7; 14 bases are shared with TRBD2. V was pared by 1 base and J by 0 bases, with 3 bases of the junction left unmatched. CDR3 length equals 17 residues. CDR1 and CDR2 from the germline V gene are SGHRS and YFSETQ. The DNA for the CDR3 is TGCGCCAGCAGCTTGTCGGGGACTAGCGGGGGCTCCTACGAGCAGTACTTC. Its translation: CASSLSGTSGGSYEQYF.

The chain combines TRBV19 with TRBJ2-7, with TRBD1 matching 11 bases. This CDR3 region has 17 residues. Looked up from germline, CDR1 is LNHDA and CDR2 is SQIVND (reference sequence). V gave up 5 bases and J gave up 4 bases; unmatched junction bases: 13. The CDR3, as DNA: TGTGCCAGTAGTCCGAGGGATGGGACAGGGGGAGGATACGAGCAGTACTTC. Protein product: CASSPRDGTGGGYEQYF.

This clone was seen once. The J gene is TRBJ2-5, the V gene TRBV4-2, with a weak D call TRBD2 (5 bases). The DNA matches TRBJ2-7 better at its end, which makes the J call doubtful. There are 14 residues in the CDR3. Germline-derived CDR1 and CDR2 are LGHNA and YNFKEQ. CDR3 amino acids: CASSQELGMDEQYF. The DNA for the CDR3 is TGTGCCAGCAGCCAAGAACTAGGAATGGACGAGCAGTACTTC.

The chain couples TRBV27 to TRBJ2-3, with D possibly TRBD1 on 5 matching bases. The germline V and J ends were trimmed by 4 bases and 10 bases, with 9 bases remaining between them. The CDR3 runs to 11 residues. Per the germline V gene, CDR1 is MNHEY and CDR2 is SMNVEV (reference sequence). The CDR3 sequence is CASSSTDSQYF. The CDR3 DNA reads TGTGCCAGCAGTTCGACAGACTCGCAGTATTTT.

The chain links TRBV19 to TRBJ2-1, with D perhaps matching TRBD1 (6 bases). V lost 4 bases, J lost 8 bases, and 12 bases lay in between. Germline loops: CDR1 LNHDA, CDR2 SQIVND (reference sequence). The CDR3 totals 13 residues. The CDR3 nucleotides read TGTGCCAGTAGTACCGACCAGGGGTATGAGCAGTTCTTC. This translates into CASSTDQGYEQFF. The variable domain in full, with the rest retrieved from reference TRBV19 and TRBJ2-1, is DGGITQSPKYLFRKEGQNVTLSCEQNLNHDAMYWYRQDPGQGLRLIYYSQIVNDFQKGDIAEGYSVSREKKESFPLTVTSAQKNPTAFYLCASSTDQGYEQFFGPGTRLTVL.

The genes are TRBV2 and TRBJ2-1; 8 nucleotides agree with TRBD2. Germline-derived CDR1 and CDR2 are SNHLY and FYNNEI. The CDR3 runs 14 residues. J was trimmed by 3 bases and V by 9 bases; bases with no gene match: 7. Here the CDR3 DNA reads TGTGCCAGTTTAGCGGGAACCCTCTACAATGAGCAGTTCTTC. This encodes CASLAGTLYNEQFF.

The chain combines TRBV5-1 with TRBJ2-6; a possible D gene is TRBD2 (7 bases). The CDR3 loop spans 18 amino acids. Trimming pared 4 bases from V and 4 bases from J, leaving 21 bases between. The germline V gene encodes CDR1 SGHRS and CDR2 YFSETQ. DNA for the CDR3: TGCGCCAGCAGCCGAGGGGGGGCTAGCGGCTCCGGGGCCAACGTCCTGACTTTC. It is translated as CASSRGGASGSGANVLTF.

The V gene is TRBV7-9, the J gene TRBJ1-3; TRBD1 agrees at 7 bases. V was clipped by 10 bases and J by 2 bases; unmatched bases: 5. The CDR3 extends over 13 amino acids. The germline CDR1 and CDR2 sequences are SEHNR and FQNEAQ (reference sequence). CDR3 sequence: CATQGDAGNTIYF. The DNA for the CDR3 is TGTGCCACCCAGGGGGACGCTGGAAACACCATATATTTT.

The chain combines TRBV7-2 with TRBJ2-5, with D possibly being TRBD2 (6 bases). The CDR3 loop spans 14 amino acids. Trimming left V 5 bases short and J 5 bases short, with 15 bases between. Germline V lookup: CDR1 SGHTA, CDR2 FQGNSA. CDR3 coding DNA: TGTGCCAGCAGCCCGCATGGAGGGGCCGAGACCCAGTACTTC. This gives the protein CASSPHGGAETQYF.

Remarks on this clone: Other DNA sequences of this sample code for an identical CDR3. This rearrangement joins TRBV30 to TRBJ2-7, with TRBD1 identical over 8 bases. The CDR3 sequence is 14 residues long. The V and J ends lost 0 bases and 3 bases, in that order; junction bases with no gene match: 4. Germline-derived CDR1 and CDR2 are GTSNPN and SVGIG (reference sequence). DNA of the CDR3: TGTGCCTGGAGTGTATCACAGGGGGGCTACGAGCAGTACTTC. Its translation is CAWSVSQGGYEQYF. The variable domain in full, completed from reference TRBV30 and TRBJ2-7, reads SQTIHQWPATLVQPVGSPLSLECTVEGTSNPNLYWYRQAAGRGLQLLFYSVGIGQISSEVPQNLSASRPQDRQFILSSKKLLLSDSGFYLCAWSVSQGGYEQYFGPGTRLTVT.

This clone was picked up a small number of times. The chain uses TRBV4-1 and TRBJ1-1; no clear D gene. The germline CDR1 and CDR2 sequences are MGHRA and YSYEKL. The V and J ends lost 0 bases and 8 bases respectively, with 10 bases between them. The length of the CDR3 is 13 residues. Here the CDR3 DNA reads TGCGCCAGCAGCCAAGATCCGGGTTGGGAAGCTTTCTTT. This encodes CASSQDPGWEAFF.

The rearrangement uses TRBV4-3 and TRBJ2-3; 10 nucleotides line up with TRBD2. In germline, CDR1 is LGHNA, CDR2 YSLEER. The CDR3 has 17 residues. V shed 4 bases and J 2 bases; nucleotides not matched to a gene: 9. The DNA of the CDR3 is TGCGCCAGCAGCCCGACAGGACTAGCGGCCTTCACAGATACGCAGTATTTT. Translating gives CASSPTGLAAFTDTQYF.

This chain links TRBV11-1 with TRBJ2-1; D not certain. The germline gives CDR1 SGHAT, CDR2 FQDESV (reference sequence). CDR3 length: 11 amino acids. Trimming stripped 3 bases from V and 10 bases from J, with 7 bases between. The CDR3 coding sequence is TGTGCCAGCAGCTTGGGCGCCGAGCAGTTCTTC. As protein: CASSLGAEQFF.